Below, one TCR beta chain is given with its context. At one boundary the junction diverges from the germline segment, which might be a read error. The data were taken from a study of cytomegalovirus exposure and HLA in healthy donors. Study-level background: Earlier findings included roughly 100 million unique TCR beta sequences obtained from 150 million to 200 million T cells.

A multiplex PCR was run with 60 Vbeta primers and 13 Jbeta primers. In the study's own analysis: There were around 80 million unique TCR beta chains by a later count, and approximately 10 million of them were shared. Sequenced by immunoSEQ multiplex PCR; TCRdb stores in-frame clones only, minus some. V and J calls and clone size are as listed in that table; D and trimming were resolved from the DNA. The sample consists of about 160,000 clones, 70% to 85% of them appearing once. The TCR was taken from a man aged 50 to 59 in good health and CMV-seropositive. Sequencing used PBMCs.

The CDR3: CASRSHGGVFGNAIYF. The CDR3 DNA sequence: TGTGCCAGCAGATCTCACGGAGGGGTATTTGGAAACGCCATATATTTT. The chain couples TRBV5-4 to TRBJ1-3; tentatively, D is TRBD1 (5 bases). From germline, CDR1 is SGHNT and CDR2 YYREEE (reference sequence). The CDR3 is 16 residues long. The variable domain in full, completed from reference TRBV5-4 and TRBJ1-3, reads ETGVTQSPTHLIKTRGQQVTLRCSSQSGHNTVSWYQQALGQGPQFIFQYYREEENGRGNFPPRFSGLQFPNYSSELNVNALELDDSALYLCASRSHGGVFGNAIYFGEGSWLTVV.